This passage covers 28 T cell receptor beta chains from one sample sequenced in a study of pediatric ulcerative colitis. Method: immunoSEQ multiplex PCR; TCRdb's copy keeps in-frame clones and lacks some. The sample consists of 25,000 to 35,000 clones, almost 85% of them appearing once. The sequencing input was blood. The receptor source for this set is a boy younger than 18 with severe ulcerative colitis.

This rearrangement joins TRBV19 to TRBJ2-3, with D unclear. The CDR3 covers 13 residues. CDR1 is LNHDA and CDR2 is SQIVND in the germline V gene (reference sequence). The V and J ends lost 4 bases and 9 bases respectively, with 14 bases between them. The CDR3 loop is CASSTGPPDTQYF. For the CDR3, the DNA is TGTGCCAGTAGTACGGGCCCTCCCGACACGCAGTATTTT.

J is TRBJ2-7 and V is TRBV2; D is ambiguous. Per germline, CDR1 SNHLY and CDR2 FYNNEI. This CDR3 is 14 amino acids long. Trimming took off 6 bases at V and 0 bases at J, with 12 bases between the two ends. DNA of the CDR3: TGTGCCAGCAGGCCCCGGACGGACTCCTACGAGCAGTACTTC. Protein: CASRPRTDSYEQYF. The full variable domain, with the rest looked up from reference TRBV2 and TRBJ2-7, is EPEVTQTPSHQVTQMGQEVILRCVPISNHLYFYWYRQILGQKVEFLVSFYNNEISEKSEIFDDQFSVERPDGSNFTLKIRSTKLEDSAMYFCASRPRTDSYEQYFGPGTRLTVT.

In this sample, this clone turned up once. The chain employs TRBV5-4 and TRBJ1-1, with 8 bases aligning to TRBD1. V lost 1 base to trimming and J lost 7 bases; unmatched junction nucleotides: 21. This CDR3 is built from 19 residues. Germline V CDR1 and CDR2: SGHNT, YYREEE (reference sequence). CDR3 sequence reads: CASSLTETWIGTGRSEAFF. Here the CDR3 DNA reads TGTGCCAGCAGCTTGACTGAAACCTGGATAGGGACAGGTAGAAGTGAAGCTTTCTTT.

The genes are TRBV30 and TRBJ1-4; D is possibly TRBD1 (6 bases). Germline V gene sequence: CDR1 GTSNPN, CDR2 SVGIG (reference sequence). The length of the CDR3 is 13 residues. The V end lost 2 bases, the J end lost 4 bases, and 8 bases lay between the germline ends. In DNA, the CDR3 is TGTGCCTGGAGTCAGGACAGTAATGAAAAACTGTTTTTT. Translation: CAWSQDSNEKLFF.

V gene TRBV18 combines with J gene TRBJ2-7; D is tentatively TRBD1 or TRBD2 (5 bases each). CDR1 and CDR2 (germline): KGHSH, LQKENI. This CDR3 is 14 amino acids long. Trimming took off 8 bases at V and 0 bases at J, with 14 bases between the two ends. The CDR3 bases are TGTGCCAGCCCACAATGGGACGGCTCCTACGAGCAGTACTTC. Translating gives CASPQWDGSYEQYF.

The count of this clone is one. This chain uses TRBV10-3 with TRBJ2-4; 10 nucleotides match TRBD1. The CDR3 is 17 residues long. CDR1 ENHRY and CDR2 SYGVKD come from the germline V gene. With V trimmed by 0 bases and J by 3 bases, 5 bases remained unmatched. CDR3: CAISESGGTGDKNIQYF. CDR3 bases: TGTGCCATCAGTGAGTCTGGCGGGACAGGGGACAAAAACATTCAGTACTTC.

The chain has TRBV5-5 and TRBJ2-7; a weak D match, TRBD2 (6 bases). Trimming removed 3 bases at V and 5 bases at J, with 12 bases between. Per germline, CDR1 SGHKS and CDR2 YYEKEE (reference sequence). The CDR3 runs 13 residues. The CDR3 DNA reads as TGTGCCAGCAGCTCGGGGGAGATCCACGAGCAGTACTTC. Protein sequence: CASSSGEIHEQYF.

V gene TRBV30 combines with J gene TRBJ1-2, with 9 bases identical to TRBD1. The CDR3 covers 13 residues. V shed 5 bases, J shed 8 bases, and the junction held 9 bases outside the gene matches. Looked up from germline, CDR1 is GTSNPN and CDR2 is SVGIG (reference sequence). The chain's CDR3 is CAWGQGTGKGYTF. The CDR3 region has the DNA TGTGCCTGGGGACAGGGGACAGGAAAAGGCTACACCTTC.

The J gene is TRBJ2-1, the V gene TRBV7-2; D is uncertain. The V gene lost 4 bases and the J gene lost 8 bases, with 12 bases spanning the gap. Germline lookup yields CDR1 SGHTA and CDR2 FQGNSA. This CDR3 region has 13 residues. As DNA, the CDR3 is TGTGCCAGCAGCTCCAGACCTGGGGATGAGCAGTTCTTC. It encodes CASSSRPGDEQFF.

The rearrangement joins TRBV19 to TRBJ2-4, with 9 positions matching TRBD1. The CDR3 length is 14 residues. CDR1 LNHDA and CDR2 SQIVND come from the germline V gene (reference sequence). The ends lost 4 bases at V and 4 bases at J; junction bases unmatched: 2. The CDR3 DNA follows: TGTGCCAGTAGTACTGGACAGGGGAAAAACATTCAGTACTTC. It is translated as CASSTGQGKNIQYF. The full variable domain, rest sourced from reference TRBV19 and TRBJ2-4, is DGGITQSPKYLFRKEGQNVTLSCEQNLNHDAMYWYRQDPGQGLRLIYYSQIVNDFQKGDIAEGYSVSREKKESFPLTVTSAQKNPTAFYLCASSTGQGKNIQYFGAGTRLSVL.

The chain has TRBV27 and TRBJ2-1; weak D call: TRBD2 (5 bases). The V end lost 4 bases, the J end lost 1 base, and 14 bases lay between the germline ends. Per the germline V gene, CDR1 is MNHEY and CDR2 is SMNVEV (reference sequence). This CDR3 has 16 residues. CDR3 nucleotides: TGTGCCAGCAGTTCCTTGGGCAGAGGGTCCTACAATGAGCAGTTCTTC. Translating it yields CASSSLGRGSYNEQFF.

This rearrangement joins TRBV6-6 to TRBJ1-1; TRBD1 matches 12 bases. The germline V gene has CDR1 MNHNY and CDR2 SVGAGI (reference sequence). This CDR3 is built from 14 residues. The V segment lost 6 bases and the J segment 7 bases; nucleotides outside the gene matches: 6. The CDR3 protein is CASRGTGGRDEAFF. CDR3 nucleotides: TGTGCCAGCAGGGGGACAGGGGGCCGTGATGAAGCTTTCTTT.

The chain recombines TRBV2 with TRBJ2-3, with D unresolved. V was shortened by 7 bases and J by 0 bases, with 8 bases between the two germline ends. CDR3 size: 13 residues. Germline CDR1 and CDR2: SNHLY and FYNNEI. The CDR3 coding sequence is TGTGCCAGCAAGGACGGGAGCACAGATACGCAGTATTTT. Residues: CASKDGSTDTQYF.

This clone occurred a few times. The DNA for the CDR3 is TGTGCCTGGAGTGCAGGGTGGGGGGACACTGAAGCTTTCTTT. Amino acid sequence: CAWSAGWGDTEAFF. The gene calls are TRBV30 and TRBJ1-1; possibly TRBD1 for D (5 bases). CDR1 is GTSNPN, CDR2 SVGIG, per germline (reference sequence). V lost 1 base to trimming and J lost 3 bases, with 12 bases between them. The CDR3 is 14 residues long.

This clone was seen a handful of times. The V gene is TRBV5-1, the J gene TRBJ1-2; D ambiguous. CDR3 length equals 15 residues. Looked up from germline, CDR1 is SGHRS and CDR2 is YFSETQ. Deletions cut 4 bases from V and 4 bases from J, with 17 bases between. The CDR3 spells CASSRSTDTIYGYTF. The CDR3 DNA is TGCGCCAGCAGCCGCTCGACGGATACCATCTATGGCTACACCTTC.

This chain uses TRBV5-1 with TRBJ2-7; 8 bases line up with TRBD1. This CDR3 comprises 14 residues. V gave up 0 bases and J gave up 3 bases; unmatched junction bases: 2. Germline-derived CDR1 and CDR2 are SGHRS and YFSETQ. The CDR3: CASSLGQGFYEQYF. The CDR3 DNA follows: TGCGCCAGCAGCTTGGGACAGGGGTTCTACGAGCAGTACTTC.

The chain couples TRBV5-6 to TRBJ2-7; D is uncertain. Trimming stripped 2 bases from V and 2 bases from J, with 11 bases between. CDR1 SGHDT and CDR2 YYEEEE come from the germline V gene. The CDR3 has 14 amino acids. The CDR3 region has the DNA TGTGCCAGCAGCTTTCTTCAGGCCCCCTACGAGCAGTACTTC. Translation: CASSFLQAPYEQYF.

This chain connects TRBV2 to TRBJ1-5; unclear D gene. V lost 0 bases, J lost 6 bases, and 12 bases lay in between. The germline V gene encodes CDR1 SNHLY and CDR2 FYNNEI. The CDR3 runs 15 residues. The CDR3 DNA reads TGTGCCAGCAGTGAAGCGCTTTTCAGAATTCAGCCCCAGCATTTT. It translates to CASSEALFRIQPQHF. The entire variable domain, with the rest obtained from reference TRBV2 and TRBJ1-5, is as follows: EPEVTQTPSHQVTQMGQEVILRCVPISNHLYFYWYRQILGQKVEFLVSFYNNEISEKSEIFDDQFSVERPDGSNFTLKIRSTKLEDSAMYFCASSEALFRIQPQHFGDGTRLSIL.

In its sample, this clone was seen a few times. The chain recombines TRBV19 with TRBJ1-1; D not certain. V was clipped by 7 bases and J by 0 bases, with 21 bases between them. The germline V gene has CDR1 LNHDA and CDR2 SQIVND (reference sequence). The CDR3 has 17 residues. This chain's CDR3 is CASTATRLGFMNTEAFF. In DNA, the CDR3 is TGTGCCAGTACCGCGACAAGATTGGGCTTCATGAACACTGAAGCTTTCTTT.

The V and J genes are TRBV6-1 and TRBJ1-2; possible D gene TRBD1, 6 bases. Between the trimmed V and J ends, which lost 1 base and 4 bases, there was a span of 10 bases. CDR3 size: 14 residues. Germline assignment: CDR1 MNHNS and CDR2 SASEGT. This CDR3 reads CASSEGRGGYGYTF. The CDR3 DNA follows: TGTGCCAGCAGTGAAGGCAGGGGCGGCTATGGCTACACCTTC.

V usage is TRBV7-2 and J usage is TRBJ2-7; tentative D call: TRBD1 (6 bases). This CDR3 comprises 16 residues. V was clipped by 3 bases and J by 5 bases, with 20 bases between them. Germline V CDR1 and CDR2: SGHTA, FQGNSA. The CDR3 DNA sequence: TGTGCCAGCAGCTTTATGGGGGCAGGGGCGGCCCACGAGCAGTACTTC. Translating it yields CASSFMGAGAAHEQYF.

Turning to this clone: One junction end does not reproduce the germline sequence, and a read error may be involved. The V call is TRBV7-8, the J call TRBJ2-3, with 9 positions matching TRBD2. Germline V lookup: CDR1 SGHVS, CDR2 FQNEAQ. CDR3 size: 14 residues. CDR3 residues: CASSLAGSTDTQYF. CDR3 in DNA: TGTGCCAGCAGCCTAGCGGGGTCCACAGATACGCAGTATTTT. The entire variable domain, with the rest obtained from reference TRBV7-8 and TRBJ2-3, is as follows: GAGVSQSPRYKVAKRGQDVALRCDPISGHVSLFWYQQALGQGPEFLTYFQNEAQLDKSGLPSDRFFAERPEGSVSTLKIQRTQQEDSAVYLCASSLAGSTDTQYFGPGTRLTVL.

The chain uses TRBV7-3 and TRBJ2-5; D is unclear. CDR3 size: 15 residues. With 5 bases removed from V and 5 bases from J, the gap between germline ends came to 18 bases. Germline loops: CDR1 SGHTA, CDR2 FQGTGA. The chain's CDR3 is CASSRSGLLGETQYF. The CDR3 nucleotides read TGTGCCAGCAGCCGATCCGGGTTATTAGGGGAGACCCAGTACTTC.

The chain uses TRBV5-1 and TRBJ2-5, with 7 bases that match TRBD2. Unmatched junction bases numbered 8, after V lost 0 bases and J lost 0 bases. The CDR3 loop spans 17 amino acids. CDR1 and CDR2 from the germline V gene are SGHRS and YFSETQ. The CDR3 DNA reads as TGCGCCAGCAGCTTGGGAAGGGTCCGGGGGGACCAAGAGACCCAGTACTTC. Translated, it gives CASSLGRVRGDQETQYF.

The CDR3 sequence is CASSPDLTRDNSPLHF. In nucleotides, the CDR3 is TGTGCCAGCTCACCAGACCTTACCCGGGACAATTCACCCCTCCACTTT. V is TRBV18 and J is TRBJ1-6, with a tentative D call TRBD1 (5 bases). The V end was cut by 2 bases, the J end by 7 bases, with 15 bases between. This CDR3 has 16 residues. Looked up from germline, CDR1 is KGHSH and CDR2 is LQKENI.

V and J are TRBV6-1 and TRBJ1-1; D gene uncertain. In germline, CDR1 is MNHNS, CDR2 SASEGT. This CDR3 has 14 residues. The V end was cut by 1 base, the J end by 5 bases, with 11 bases between. The CDR3 spells CASSEVRGWTEAFF. CDR3 coding DNA: TGTGCCAGCAGTGAAGTTAGAGGTTGGACTGAAGCTTTCTTT.

This chain joins TRBV19 and TRBJ1-2; TRBD1 aligns across 7 bases. Trimming cost V 5 bases and J 5 bases; bases outside gene matches: 20. This CDR3 comprises 18 residues. CDR1 and CDR2 (germline): LNHDA, SQIVND (reference sequence). The CDR3 DNA sequence: TGTGCCAGTAGTCCACGAGGGACAGCCACGACGGGAGGTTATGGCTACACCTTC. This encodes CASSPRGTATTGGYGYTF.

The rearrangement joins TRBV7-2 to TRBJ2-5; tentative D call: TRBD2 (5 bases). The end of the DNA fits TRBJ2-7 better, so the J call may be wrong. The CDR3 length is 15 residues. The germline V gene encodes CDR1 SGHTA and CDR2 FQGNSA. CDR3 sequence: CASSLVPGISYEQYF. The DNA for the CDR3 is TGTGCCAGCAGCTTAGTTCCGGGAATCTCCTACGAGCAGTACTTC.